This record concerns one T cell receptor (beta chain) sequence. These data are taken from a study of T-cell reconstitution after alpha-beta-depleted transplantation in children. The TCRbeta library incorporated unique molecular identifiers. From the PCR reads, TCRdb called clonotypes with MiXCR, one entry per CDR3 protein. The table shows hundreds of thousands of distinct CDR3 sequences, with 15% to 20% occurring only once. The CDR3 is made up of 13 amino acids. Trimming took off 3 bases at V and 2 bases at J, with 9 bases between the two ends. The germline CDR1 and CDR2 sequences are SQVTM and ANQGSEA.

The TCR originated in a human donor who donated a stem cell graft to a child with acute lymphoblastic leukemia. This specimen was PBMCs from the stem cell graft donor, taken from the stem cell graft. The chain uses TRBV29-1 and TRBJ2-3; D call uncertain. CDR3 coding DNA: TGCAGCGTTGAGGGTGGCCACACAGATACGCAGTATTTT. Its protein is CSVEGGHTDTQYF.